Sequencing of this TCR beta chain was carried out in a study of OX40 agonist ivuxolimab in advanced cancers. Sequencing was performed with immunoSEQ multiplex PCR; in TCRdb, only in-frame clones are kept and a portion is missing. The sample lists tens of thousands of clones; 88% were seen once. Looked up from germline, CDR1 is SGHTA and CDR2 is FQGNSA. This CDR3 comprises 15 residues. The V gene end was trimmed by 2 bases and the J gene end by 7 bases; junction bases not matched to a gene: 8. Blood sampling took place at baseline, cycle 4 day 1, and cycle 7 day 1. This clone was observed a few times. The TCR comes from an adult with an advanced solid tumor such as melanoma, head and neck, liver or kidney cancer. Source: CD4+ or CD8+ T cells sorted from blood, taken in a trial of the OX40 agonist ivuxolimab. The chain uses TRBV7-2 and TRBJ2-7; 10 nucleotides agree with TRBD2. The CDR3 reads CASSLWLAGATEQYF. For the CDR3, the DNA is TGTGCCAGCAGCTTATGGCTAGCGGGGGCGACTGAGCAGTACTTC.